These 10 T cell receptor beta chains originate from one sample sequenced in a study of OX40 agonist ivuxolimab in advanced cancers. Sequenced by immunoSEQ multiplex PCR; TCRdb stores in-frame clones only, minus some. Found here are around 97,000 clones, roughly 80% of them singletons; the top ten hold roughly 5%. The sample in question was CD4+ or CD8+ T cells sorted from blood, obtained in a trial of the OX40 agonist ivuxolimab. The receptors come from an adult with an advanced solid tumor such as melanoma, head and neck, liver or kidney cancer.

V and J are TRBV29-1 and TRBJ2-5; D is perhaps TRBD2 (6 bases). The better agreement between TRBJ2-7 and the DNA end casts doubt on the J call. The CDR3 covers 14 residues. Germline-derived CDR1 and CDR2 are SQVTM and ANQGSEA. The CDR3 sequence: CSVLDRDSTYEQYF. The CDR3 region has the DNA TGCAGCGTGCTGGATCGGGACTCAACCTACGAGCAGTACTTC.

The chain employs TRBV2 and TRBJ1-5; D gene ambiguous. This CDR3 has 13 residues. Germline-derived CDR1 and CDR2 are SNHLY and FYNNEI. V was trimmed by 6 bases and J by 0 bases, leaving 6 bases between them. The CDR3 DNA is TGTGCCAGCAGCCTCAGTAGCAATCAGCCCCAGCATTTT. This gives the protein CASSLSSNQPQHF.

The J gene is TRBJ1-5, the V gene TRBV6-5, with a weak D call TRBD1 (5 bases). The V gene's germline CDR1 is MNHEY and CDR2 SVGAGI. Deletions cut 8 bases from V and 5 bases from J, with 13 bases between. CDR3 size: 13 residues. CDR3 in amino acids: CASRGTDDQPQHF. The CDR3, as DNA: TGTGCCAGCCGCGGGACCGACGATCAGCCCCAGCATTTT.

The chain uses TRBV4-2 and TRBJ2-5; 14 nucleotides match TRBD2. The CDR3 totals 18 residues. Germline V gene lookup returns CDR1 LGHNA and CDR2 YNFKEQ. J gave up 5 bases and V 0 bases, and 8 bases lay outside the gene matches. The CDR3 DNA reads TGTGCCAGCAGCCAAGATGGGGGACTAGCGGGAGTGGGGGAGACCCAGTACTTC. Translating it yields CASSQDGGLAGVGETQYF.

The chain uses TRBV5-1 and TRBJ2-5, with D perhaps matching TRBD1 (6 bases). Between the trimmed V and J ends, which lost 3 bases and 2 bases, there was a span of 8 bases. The germline V gene has CDR1 SGHRS and CDR2 YFSETQ. The CDR3 length is 13 residues. In DNA form, the CDR3 reads TGCGCCAGCAGCTGGACAGCTCAAGAGACCCAGTACTTC. It specifies CASSWTAQETQYF.

The chain recombines TRBV5-6 with TRBJ1-2; D might be TRBD1 (6 bases). This CDR3 has 15 residues. CDR1 is SGHDT and CDR2 is YYEEEE in the germline V gene. Deletions cut 0 bases from V and 4 bases from J, with 13 bases between. The CDR3 bases are TGTGCCAGCAGCTTGGTCTCAGGGGTGGGCTATGGCTACACCTTC. This gives the protein CASSLVSGVGYGYTF.

The chain uses TRBV5-1 and TRBJ1-1; D gene uncertain. V shed 0 bases and J shed 6 bases, with 12 bases lying between them. The CDR3 spans 14 residues. Germline lookup yields CDR1 SGHRS and CDR2 YFSETQ. This CDR3 is CASSLGQAASEAFF. The CDR3 nucleotides read TGCGCCAGCAGCTTGGGGCAGGCCGCCTCTGAAGCTTTCTTT.

The chain is built from TRBV7-2 and TRBJ2-7; TRBD2 matches 7 bases. The CDR3 extends over 15 amino acids. The V gene end was trimmed by 3 bases and the J gene end by 4 bases; junction bases not matched to a gene: 9. Germline CDR1 is SGHTA and CDR2 is FQGNSA. Written as DNA, the CDR3 is TGTGCCAGCAGCTTTGCCCCCAGCGGGGTATACGAGCAGTACTTC. It translates to CASSFAPSGVYEQYF. Based on the CDR3 plus reference TRBV7-2 and TRBJ2-7, the full variable domain is GAGVSQSPSNKVTEKGKDVELRCDPISGHTALYWYRQSLGQGLEFLIYFQGNSAPDKSGLPSDRFSAERTGGSVSTLTIQRTQQEDSAVYLCASSFAPSGVYEQYFGPGTRLTVT.

The J gene is TRBJ1-6, the V gene TRBV6-5, with TRBD1 identical over 7 bases. The CDR3 sequence is 15 residues long. J lost 7 bases, V lost 2 bases, and 5 bases had no gene match. CDR1 is MNHEY, CDR2 SVGAGI, per germline. CDR3 region: CASSYSAGGNSPLHF. The CDR3 DNA reads as TGTGCCAGCAGTTACAGCGCAGGGGGGAATTCACCCCTCCACTTT.

The gene calls are TRBV10-3 and TRBJ1-1; D unresolved. Trimming took 2 bases from V and 6 from J, leaving 7 bases between them. Per germline, CDR1 ENHRY and CDR2 SYGVKD. The CDR3 has 12 residues. CDR3 protein: CAISEGEPEAFF. The CDR3 bases are TGTGCCATCAGTGAGGGGGAACCTGAAGCTTTCTTT.